Each of the 24 T cell receptor beta chains below was sequenced from the same sample in a study of T-cell memory formation after mild COVID-19. MiXCR was run by TCRdb on the 5' RACE reads, yielding one entry per CDR3 protein. This table holds 290,000 or so distinct CDR3 sequences, roughly 21% found once. Sequencing was performed on PBMCs or a T cell subset sorted from them (not recorded which). These receptors all come from a man in his late teens or twenties who had mild COVID-19 (a few samples of this study predate the infection). Cell type and time point are not known.

There are a few counts of this clonotype. The rearrangement links TRBV20-1 to TRBJ2-5; 10 bases line up with TRBD1. V shed 0 bases, J shed 5 bases, and the junction held 6 bases outside the gene matches. CDR1 is DFQATT and CDR2 is SNEGSKA in the germline V gene (reference sequence). The CDR3 has 15 amino acids. CDR3 coding DNA: TGCAGTGCTAGAGATGGGGACAGGGGATGGGAGACCCAGTACTTC. Translated, it gives CSARDGDRGWETQYF.

The CDR3 DNA sequence: TGCGCCAGCAGCCAAGGGGGAGCGCAGGGCACAGATACGCAGTATTTT. It codes for CASSQGGAQGTDTQYF. The rearrangement joins TRBV4-1 to TRBJ2-3, with D possibly being TRBD2 (5 bases). Per the germline V gene, CDR1 is MGHRA and CDR2 is YSYEKL. The V end lost 1 base, the J end lost 1 base, and 12 bases lay between the germline ends. This CDR3 has 16 residues.

This clonotype was observed a few times. The chain joins TRBV5-1 to TRBJ2-2; 7 nucleotides align to TRBD1. The CDR3 is 14 residues long. The germline gives CDR1 SGHRS, CDR2 YFSETQ. Trimming removed 5 bases from V and 7 bases from J; junction bases left unmatched: 8. The CDR3 region has the DNA TGCGCCAGCAGTGAGGGGGCGCCTTTCGGGGAGCTGTTTTTT. This sequence encodes CASSEGAPFGELFF.

There are a few counts of this clonotype. This sequence joins TRBV5-1 and TRBJ2-3; D uncertain. Germline V gives CDR1 SGHRS, CDR2 YFSETQ. The V gene lost 2 bases and the J gene lost 3 bases, with 10 bases spanning the gap. This CDR3 contains 14 residues. The CDR3 DNA is TGCGCCAGCAGCTTAAGACCGCGGACAGATACGCAGTATTTT. It specifies CASSLRPRTDTQYF.

This clonotype was counted between two and nine times. V is TRBV7-2 and J is TRBJ2-5; TRBD2 matches at 12 bases. V lost 2 bases to trimming and J lost 4 bases; unmatched junction nucleotides: 5. The CDR3 spans 16 residues. Per germline, CDR1 SGHTA and CDR2 FQGNSA. CDR3 DNA: TGTGCCAGCAGCTTACTCCCTAGCGGGGGGGGAGAGACCCAGTACTTC. This codes for CASSLLPSGGGETQYF.

The sample holds a few counts of this clonotype. The chain carries TRBV20-1 and TRBJ2-3; 7 bases map to TRBD1. The germline V gene has CDR1 DFQATT and CDR2 SNEGSKA (reference sequence). CDR3 length: 11 amino acids. J was trimmed by 6 bases and V by 5 bases; bases with no gene match: 2. The CDR3 DNA sequence: TGCAGTGCTCTCAGGGGGGATACGCAGTATTTT. As protein: CSALRGDTQYF.

This clonotype was recorded a few times. The gene calls are TRBV19 and TRBJ1-1, with no clear D. Germline CDR1 reads LNHDA; CDR2 reads SQIVND (reference sequence). The CDR3 covers 15 residues. V shed 3 bases and J shed 11 bases, with 22 bases lying between them. This CDR3 reads CASSMTGIPAQVAFF. Here the CDR3 DNA reads TGTGCCAGTAGTATGACTGGGATACCTGCCCAGGTTGCTTTCTTT. Full variable domain (missing parts from reference TRBV19 and TRBJ1-1): DGGITQSPKYLFRKEGQNVTLSCEQNLNHDAMYWYRQDPGQGLRLIYYSQIVNDFQKGDIAEGYSVSREKKESFPLTVTSAQKNPTAFYLCASSMTGIPAQVAFFGQGTRLTVV.

The rearrangement uses TRBV7-3 and TRBJ2-5; D possibly corresponds to TRBD2 (5 bases). Trimming stripped 5 bases from V and 5 bases from J, with 15 bases between. CDR3 length equals 14 residues. Looked up from germline, CDR1 is SGHTA and CDR2 is FQGTGA. The CDR3 protein is CASSPAGSRETQYF. CDR3 nucleotides: TGTGCCAGCAGCCCGGCGGGCTCAAGGGAGACCCAGTACTTC. The full variable domain, completed using reference TRBV7-3 and TRBJ2-5, is GAGVSQTPSNKVTEKGKYVELRCDPISGHTALYWYRQSLGQGPEFLIYFQGTGAADDSGLPNDRFFAVRPEGSVSTLKIQRTERGDSAVYLCASSPAGSRETQYFGPGTRLLVL.

The table lists this clonotype with a few counts. The chain employs TRBV4-3 and TRBJ1-2, with 9 bases matching TRBD1. J was trimmed by 6 bases and V by 2 bases; bases with no gene match: 7. The CDR3 covers 15 residues. CDR1 LGHNA and CDR2 YSLEER come from the germline V gene. CDR3 bases: TGCGCCAGCAGCCAACCGGGACAGGGAGAGGATGGCTACACCTTC. Its translation is CASSQPGQGEDGYTF.

The chain is built from TRBV5-1 and TRBJ2-1; 9 bases are shared with TRBD1. V lost 0 bases to trimming and J lost 6 bases; unmatched junction nucleotides: 1. This CDR3 spans 14 amino acids. CDR1 is SGHRS, CDR2 YFSETQ, per germline. CDR3 DNA sequence: TGCGCCAGCAGCTTGGGGGGACAGGGCAATGAGCAGTTCTTC. Residues: CASSLGGQGNEQFF.

V usage is TRBV20-1 and J usage is TRBJ2-1, with 8 bases lining up with TRBD1. This CDR3 comprises 14 residues. The junction had 4 bases not matched to a gene; V was cut back by 6 bases and J by 0 bases. The V gene's germline CDR1 is DFQATT and CDR2 SNEGSKA (reference sequence). The CDR3, as DNA: TGCAGTGCACGACAGGGGAGCTCCTACAATGAGCAGTTCTTC. It encodes CSARQGSSYNEQFF.

V usage is TRBV29-1 and J usage is TRBJ1-1; possible D gene TRBD1, 5 bases. V was pared by 2 bases and J by 1 base, with 5 bases between. This CDR3 is built from 12 residues. Germline CDR1 reads SQVTM; CDR2 reads ANQGSEA. As DNA, the CDR3 is TGCAGCGTTGAAACAGGGAACACTGAAGCTTTCTTT. It yields the protein CSVETGNTEAFF.

This clonotype was seen more than once but under ten times. The rearrangement uses TRBV2 and TRBJ2-2; tentative D call: TRBD2 (7 bases). The CDR3 length is 16 residues. Germline V gene data show CDR1 as SNHLY and CDR2 as FYNNEI. V lost 3 bases and J 5 bases, leaving 16 bases between the germline ends. The CDR3 protein is CASSETEGGQTGELFF. The CDR3 bases are TGTGCCAGCAGTGAGACTGAGGGGGGGCAAACCGGGGAGCTGTTTTTT.

The chain combines TRBV5-1 with TRBJ2-5; a weak D match, TRBD1 (6 bases). Germline-derived CDR1 and CDR2 are SGHRS and YFSETQ. The germline V and J ends were trimmed by 0 bases and 2 bases, with 11 bases remaining between them. This CDR3 has 15 residues. DNA for the CDR3: TGCGCCAGCAGCTTGGCGGCAGGGGCGCAAGAGACCCAGTACTTC. Protein: CASSLAAGAQETQYF.

This clonotype was observed a handful of times. The chain's CDR3 is CASSPRQGRFEQYF. CDR3 DNA sequence: TGCGCCAGCAGCCCGAGACAGGGGAGATTCGAGCAGTACTTC. The J gene is TRBJ2-7, the V gene TRBV4-3; 8 nucleotides match TRBD1. Germline CDR1 reads LGHNA; CDR2 reads YSLEER. The CDR3 is 14 amino acids. Unmatched junction bases numbered 8, after V lost 4 bases and J lost 6 bases.

This clonotype was detected ten times or more. V is TRBV24-1 and J is TRBJ2-3, with D perhaps being TRBD1 or TRBD2 (6 bases each). The length of the CDR3 is 12 residues. CDR1 is KGHDR and CDR2 is SFDVKD in the germline V gene. V lost 9 bases and J lost 2, with 8 bases in between. The CDR3 DNA reads as TGTGCCACCGGGGGGCTCACAGATACGCAGTATTTT. Translation: CATGGLTDTQYF.

In this sample, this clonotype turned up a few times. A junction end diverges from the germline sequence, so it may reflect a read error. The chain carries TRBV6-1 and TRBJ1-2; no definite D call. CDR1 is MNHNS, CDR2 SASEGT, per germline. This CDR3 has 10 residues. CDR3 DNA: TGTGCCAGCAGTGAACCGGGCCCGGTCTTC. This codes for CASSEPGPVF.

This clonotype was counted between two and nine times. The chain combines TRBV7-9 with TRBJ1-2; tentative D call: TRBD1 (5 bases). This CDR3 comprises 14 residues. Looked up from germline, CDR1 is SEHNR and CDR2 is FQNEAQ (reference sequence). V dropped 1 base and J dropped 5 bases, with 11 bases sitting between them. The CDR3 loop is CASSLEPGPYGYTF. The CDR3 region has the DNA TGTGCCAGCAGCTTAGAACCAGGGCCTTATGGCTACACCTTC.

The chain couples TRBV6-6 to TRBJ2-1, with 8 positions matching TRBD1. Germline-derived CDR1 and CDR2 are MNHNY and SVGAGI (reference sequence). This CDR3 spans 14 amino acids. V trimming: 6 bases; J trimming: 7 bases; junction bases outside the gene matches: 8. The chain's CDR3 is CASRSDQGANEQFF. CDR3 bases: TGTGCCAGCAGGTCGGATCAGGGGGCGAATGAGCAGTTCTTC.

The J gene is TRBJ2-3, the V gene TRBV5-1; perhaps TRBD2 as D (6 bases). This CDR3 contains 16 residues. V lost 4 bases and J lost 2, with 17 bases in between. Germline CDR1 and CDR2: SGHRS and YFSETQ. Written as DNA, the CDR3 is TGCGCCAGCAGCCATAGACTAGTCCATAACACAGATACGCAGTATTTT. Its protein product is CASSHRLVHNTDTQYF.

This clonotype occurred a few times. This chain links TRBV7-6 with TRBJ1-3, with a weak D call TRBD1 (5 bases). From germline, CDR1 is SGHVS and CDR2 FNYEAQ. V lost 8 bases and J 0 bases, leaving 8 bases between the germline ends. CDR3 length: 13 amino acids. The DNA of the CDR3 is TGTGCCAGCTGGGGGAGCTCTGGAAACACCATATATTTT. Amino acid sequence: CASWGSSGNTIYF.

This clonotype has only a few counts. In nucleotides, the CDR3 is TGTGCCAGCAGCTTGGGCTGGGACAGGGTAACTGAAGCTTTCTTT. Encoded protein: CASSLGWDRVTEAFF. The rearrangement uses TRBV7-9 and TRBJ1-1; 9 positions match TRBD1. Trimming cost V 3 bases and J 5 bases; bases outside gene matches: 7. CDR1 is SEHNR and CDR2 is FQNEAQ in the germline V gene (reference sequence). There are 15 residues in the CDR3.

The chain uses TRBV4-1 and TRBJ2-7, with D unclear. Germline V gene sequence: CDR1 MGHRA, CDR2 YSYEKL. The CDR3 spans 14 residues. The germline V and J ends were trimmed by 5 bases and 2 bases, with 13 bases remaining between them. CDR3 sequence: CASSYLSGPYEQYF. In DNA, the CDR3 is TGCGCCAGCAGCTATCTCTCAGGCCCCTACGAGCAGTACTTC.

V gene TRBV7-3 combines with J gene TRBJ1-1; no clear D. The V gene lost 3 bases and the J gene lost 10 bases, with 18 bases spanning the gap. The germline V gene has CDR1 SGHTA and CDR2 FQGTGA. The CDR3 covers 14 residues. The CDR3 sequence is CASSLGKGTLGAFF. The CDR3 nucleotides are TGTGCCAGCAGCTTGGGAAAGGGTACCCTAGGAGCTTTCTTT.